Following are 22 T cell receptor beta chains from one sample sequenced in a study of quantifying T cell responses using KT2 cells. As for the study in general: TCR alpha and beta constant-region primers primed reverse transcription of RNA.

A single-stranded UMI oligo with SP2 sequence was ligated to cDNA 3' ends. An equimolar mix of RC1.1 and RC1.2 primed the beta chain across TRBC1 and TRBC2. TCRdb analysed the UMI-ligation and nested PCR reads with MiXCR anew, one entry per CDR3 protein. The sample records 25,000 to 35,000 distinct CDR3 sequences, 9% to 12% being singletons. Source material: PBMCs spiked with cells of the T cell clone KT2. These TCRs come from a human donor.

The rearrangement links TRBV27 to TRBJ2-2; D gene ambiguous. The CDR3 contains 14 residues. Trimming pared 2 bases from V and 7 bases from J, leaving 11 bases between. CDR1 and CDR2 (germline): MNHEY, SMNVEV (reference sequence). Written as DNA, the CDR3 is TGTGCCAGCAGTTTAGGGTTCCTTAACGGGGAGCTGTTTTTT. It is translated as CASSLGFLNGELFF.

This clonotype has a handful of counts. This sequence joins TRBV27 and TRBJ2-7; D unclear. This CDR3 region has 13 residues. V shed 6 bases and J shed 6 bases, with 15 bases lying between them. In germline, CDR1 is MNHEY, CDR2 SMNVEV (reference sequence). CDR3 DNA: TGTGCCAGCAGCCCCGGGCCTCCTGTCGAGCAGTACTTC. It translates to CASSPGPPVEQYF.

Ten or more counts support this clonotype. The rearrangement links TRBV2 to TRBJ2-3; 10 bases match TRBD1. Losses at the gene ends were 8 bases for V and 6 bases for J; bases not matched to a gene: 5. Per the germline V gene, CDR1 is SNHLY and CDR2 is FYNNEI. The CDR3 has 13 amino acids. CDR3 in amino acids: CASGGTGDDTQYF. CDR3 DNA sequence: TGTGCCAGCGGGGGGACAGGGGATGATACGCAGTATTTT.

V and J are TRBV2 and TRBJ1-5; no firm D call. This CDR3 is built from 16 residues. The V gene lost 6 bases and the J gene lost 2 bases, with 17 bases spanning the gap. Germline values: CDR1 SNHLY, CDR2 FYNNEI. The CDR3 coding sequence is TGTGCCAGCAGCCGGGTAGGCGGACTGGGCAATCAGCCCCAGCATTTT. Translating it yields CASSRVGGLGNQPQHF.

The chain combines TRBV29-1 with TRBJ2-7; D remains unclear. There are 12 residues in the CDR3. Trimming stripped 7 bases from V and 0 bases from J, with 10 bases between. CDR1 and CDR2 (germline): SQVTM, ANQGSEA. The DNA of the CDR3 is TGCAGCGCTCGCGGTAGCTCCTACGAGCAGTACTTC. Its protein is CSARGSSYEQYF.

This clonotype was recorded at least ten times. The chain links TRBV7-3 to TRBJ1-2, with D perhaps TRBD1 (6 bases). Trimming stripped 2 bases from V and 8 bases from J, with 12 bases between. Germline CDR1 is SGHTA and CDR2 is FQGTGA. The CDR3 is 13 amino acids. The CDR3 DNA sequence: TGTGCCAGCAGCTTATCCGGGGGCGGCGGCTACACCTTC. This encodes CASSLSGGGGYTF.

The rearrangement links TRBV11-3 to TRBJ2-7; 10 nucleotides line up with TRBD1. V shed 5 bases and J 4 bases; nucleotides not matched to a gene: 5. The V gene's germline CDR1 is SGHNT and CDR2 YENEEA. The CDR3 totals 14 residues. DNA of the CDR3: TGTGCCAGCAGCCCGGGACAGGGGAGGTACGAGCAGTACTTC. It codes for CASSPGQGRYEQYF.

A few counts support this clonotype. This chain connects TRBV7-8 to TRBJ2-7; 7 bases match TRBD2. CDR3 length: 18 amino acids. Unmatched junction bases numbered 19, after V lost 2 bases and J lost 6 bases. Germline CDR1 SGHVS, CDR2 FQNEAQ. The CDR3 DNA follows: TGTGCCAGCAGCTTATCCCTTAGGGAGGGGAGGTATTGCCTCGAGCAGTACTTC. Amino acid sequence: CASSLSLREGRYCLEQYF. Full variable domain (rest looked up from reference TRBV7-8 and TRBJ2-7): GAGVSQSPRYKVAKRGQDVALRCDPISGHVSLFWYQQALGQGPEFLTYFQNEAQLDKSGLPSDRFFAERPEGSVSTLKIQRTQQEDSAVYLCASSLSLREGRYCLEQYFGPGTRLTVT.

This clonotype was recorded many times. This chain joins TRBV19 and TRBJ2-3, with D perhaps given as TRBD1 or TRBD2 (5 bases each). Trimming took 5 bases from V and 1 from J, leaving 13 bases between them. The length of the CDR3 is 15 residues. Per the germline V gene, CDR1 is LNHDA and CDR2 is SQIVND (reference sequence). CDR3 amino acids: CASSFRDGGTDTQYF. The CDR3 region has the DNA TGTGCCAGTAGTTTCCGGGACGGAGGCACAGATACGCAGTATTTT.

This clonotype was counted many times. CDR3 bases: TGTGCCAGCAGCTTGGGTCGTGGGAGCTCCTACAATGAGCAGTTCTTC. It codes for CASSLGRGSSYNEQFF. The chain employs TRBV5-4 and TRBJ2-1, with D possibly matching TRBD2 (5 bases). Germline loops: CDR1 SGHNT, CDR2 YYREEE (reference sequence). Trimming pared 0 bases from V and 0 bases from J, leaving 10 bases between. CDR3 length equals 16 residues.

A few counts support this clonotype. The chain joins TRBV6-2 or TRBV6-3 to TRBJ1-2, with a possible D match to TRBD1 (5 bases). The CDR3 sequence is 16 residues long. Trimming removed 3 bases at V and 8 bases at J, with 22 bases between. Germline lookup yields CDR1 MNHEY and CDR2 SVGEGT. The CDR3: CASSYEDTRLAGGYTF. CDR3 nucleotide sequence: TGTGCCAGCAGTTATGAGGACACCCGTCTGGCGGGAGGCTACACCTTC.

DNA for the CDR3: TGTGCCAGCAGTTTCGACAGAAGCACAGATACGCAGTATTTT. Protein sequence: CASSFDRSTDTQYF. The chain has TRBV12-3 or TRBV12-4 and TRBJ2-3; D may be TRBD1 (5 bases). V was cut by 3 bases and J by 0 bases, with 7 bases left in between. CDR3 length: 14 residues.

Sample share makes this clonotype medium-sized. This chain joins TRBV5-8 and TRBJ2-3, with 7 bases that match TRBD1. Germline V CDR1 and CDR2: SGHTS, YDEGEE. Trimming took 7 bases from V and 1 from J; bases not matched to a gene: 3. The CDR3 is 13 amino acids. CDR3 nucleotide sequence: TGTGCCAGCCGGACAGGAGGCACAGATACGCAGTATTTT. Translating it yields CASRTGGTDTQYF.

The rearrangement uses TRBV6-4 and TRBJ1-5; no clear D. The CDR3 extends over 14 amino acids. Deletions cut 5 bases from V and 3 bases from J, with 11 bases between. The germline V gene has CDR1 MRHNA and CDR2 SNTAGT. This CDR3 is CASSQDGNNQPQHF. The CDR3 DNA reads TGTGCCAGCAGTCAGGACGGGAACAATCAGCCCCAGCATTTT.

As concerns this clonotype: This may come from a read error, since a much larger clone is one base off. The chain employs TRBV4-1 and TRBJ2-2, with a possible D match to TRBD2 (5 bases). Germline V gene lookup returns CDR1 MGHRA and CDR2 YSYEKL. This CDR3 is built from 19 residues. The CDR3: CASSQDNSGRAPNTAELFF. The CDR3 nucleotides read TGCGCCAGCAGCCAAGATAATAGTGGGCGGGCTCCGAACACCGCGGAGCTGTTTTTT.

This clonotype came up many times. V usage is TRBV20-1 and J usage is TRBJ1-2; 7 bases fit TRBD1. The CDR3 loop spans 13 amino acids. CDR1 DFQATT and CDR2 SNEGSKA come from the germline V gene (reference sequence). Trimming took 2 bases from V and 5 from J; bases not matched to a gene: 5. CDR3 nucleotide sequence: TGCAGTGCTAGAACCGGGACAGCTTATGGCTACACCTTC. Protein: CSARTGTAYGYTF.

The chain has TRBV20-1 and TRBJ2-2; TRBD1 or TRBD2 may be the D gene (5 bases each). Trimming took 1 base from V and 6 from J, leaving 33 bases between them. CDR3 length: 21 amino acids. Germline CDR1 and CDR2: DFQATT and SNEGSKA (reference sequence). The CDR3 loop is CSARVPPGNRLWGSVAGELFF. The CDR3 DNA reads as TGCAGTGCTAGAGTACCCCCGGGGAATCGTCTCTGGGGGTCGGTGGCCGGGGAGCTGTTTTTT.

This clonotype was recorded many times. An end of the junction does not agree with germline; a read error may underlie this. V is TRBV7-7 and J is TRBJ2-1; tentatively, D is TRBD1 (6 bases). CDR3 length: 19 amino acids. Germline V CDR1 and CDR2: SSHAT, FNYEAQ (reference sequence). The CDR3 protein is CASSEGLDRPGRRSGEQFF. The CDR3 DNA reads as TGTGCTAGCAGCGAAGGCCTGGACAGACCGGGACGGAGGAGTGGTGAGCAGTTCTTC. The full variable domain, in which reference TRBV7-7 and TRBJ2-1 provide the parts outside the CDR3, is GAGVSQSPRYKVTKRGQDVTLRCDPISSHATLYWYQQALGQGPEFLTYFNYEAQPDKSGLPSDRFSAERPEGSISTLTIQRTEQRDSAMYRCASSEGLDRPGRRSGEQFFGPGTRLTVL.

In this sample, this clonotype turned up a few times. The V call is TRBV12-3 or TRBV12-4, the J call TRBJ2-7; D is perhaps TRBD2 (7 bases). CDR3 length: 15 amino acids. Trimming removed 5 bases at V and 1 base at J, with 15 bases between. This CDR3 is CASSRFRGGSYEQYF. In DNA, the CDR3 is TGTGCCAGCAGTCGCTTTAGGGGGGGTTCCTACGAGCAGTACTTC.

This clonotype was counted at least ten times. DNA for the CDR3: TGCGCCAGCAGCTTGGAGAGCGGGGGGGCCTACAATGAGCAGTTCTTC. Its protein product is CASSLESGGAYNEQFF. The chain is built from TRBV5-1 and TRBJ2-1, with 10 bases that match TRBD2. This CDR3 contains 16 residues. V shed 0 bases, J shed 2 bases, and the junction held 2 bases outside the gene matches. Germline lookup yields CDR1 SGHRS and CDR2 YFSETQ.

This clonotype was seen repeatedly, ten times or more. The rearrangement uses TRBV7-9 and TRBJ1-6; 7 bases are shared with TRBD1. CDR1 and CDR2 (germline): SEHNR, FQNEAQ (reference sequence). The V gene end was trimmed by 5 bases and the J gene end by 7 bases; junction bases not matched to a gene: 5. The CDR3 runs to 14 residues. For the CDR3, the DNA is TGTGCCAGCAGCGAAGGACAGGAGAATTCACCCCTCCACTTT. Encoded protein: CASSEGQENSPLHF.

By share, this clonotype counts as medium-sized. V usage is TRBV5-5 and J usage is TRBJ2-3; the match to TRBD1 covers 7 bases. Per the germline V gene, CDR1 is SGHKS and CDR2 is YYEKEE (reference sequence). V was pared by 0 bases and J by 4 bases, with 8 bases of the junction left unmatched. This CDR3 is 16 amino acids long. The CDR3 spells CASSLAPYGTADTQYF. CDR3 coding DNA: TGTGCCAGCAGCTTGGCACCCTACGGGACAGCAGATACGCAGTATTTT.